This is a list of T cell receptor beta chains from one sample in a study of shared clonotypes between healthy human individuals. This table comes from immunoSEQ multiplex PCR, and its TCRdb copy is limited to in-frame clones, with some not included. The sample has approximately 2.1 million clones; 85% to 95% are singletons. The sequenced material came from naive CD4+ T cells from PBMCs. These receptors all stem from a young man in good health. Some clones in this sample may be carry-over from other donors' samples. CDR3s include the opening cysteine and the closing phenylalanine or tryptophan. D genes are given only for firm matches. A clone size is listed for some rows: how often the clone was seen (once, few, many), or a class if it is expanded.

j_gene: TRBJ2-3
d_gene: TRBD2
v_gene: TRBV6-5
len: 15
abundance: -
CDR3nt: TGTGCCAGCAGTTACTCTAGCGGGGTAGGGGATACGCAGTATTTT
CDR3aa: CASSYSSGVGDTQYF

j_gene: TRBJ2-5
d_gene: -
v_gene: TRBV5-1
len: 14
abundance: -
CDR3nt: TGCGCCAGCAGCTTGGAGGGGAGAGAGGAGACCCAGTACTTC
CDR3aa: CASSLEGREETQYF

j_gene: TRBJ1-3
d_gene: -
v_gene: TRBV18
len: 14
abundance: -
CDR3nt: TGTGCCAGCTCACCGGACCTGGCTGGAAACACCATATATTTT
CDR3aa: CASSPDLAGNTIYF

j_gene: TRBJ1-2
d_gene: -
v_gene: TRBV25-1
len: 14
abundance: -
CDR3nt: TGTGCCAGCAGTGATATCAGGAGTAACTATGGCTACACCTTC
CDR3aa: CASSDIRSNYGYTF

j_gene: TRBJ1-1
d_gene: -
v_gene: TRBV6-5
len: 16
abundance: -
CDR3nt: TGTGCCAGCAGTTACTGGGGGCGGAGGGTGGGCACTGAAGCTTTCTTT
CDR3aa: CASSYWGRRVGTEAFF

j_gene: TRBJ1-5
d_gene: -
v_gene: TRBV19
len: 16
abundance: once
CDR3nt: TGTGCCAGTAGTTTCCCAGGATCTTATAGCAATCAGCCCCAGCATTTT
CDR3aa: CASSFPGSYSNQPQHF

j_gene: TRBJ2-6
d_gene: -
v_gene: TRBV5-4
len: 15
abundance: -
CDR3nt: TGTGCCTGCCGGACCACCTGGGGGGGGGCCAACGTCCTGACTTTC
CDR3aa: CACRTTWGGANVLTF

j_gene: TRBJ2-3
d_gene: -
v_gene: TRBV6-5
len: 11
abundance: -
CDR3nt: TGTGCCAGCAGTTGGTCGGATACGCAGTATTTT
CDR3aa: CASSWSDTQYF

j_gene: TRBJ2-2
d_gene: TRBD1
v_gene: TRBV27
len: 17
abundance: -
CDR3nt: TGTGCCAGCAGTTTACGCGGGACAGGGATGGGCACCGGGGAGCTGTTTTTT
CDR3aa: CASSLRGTGMGTGELFF

j_gene: TRBJ1-5
d_gene: -
v_gene: TRBV15
len: 15
abundance: -
CDR3nt: TGTGCCACCAGCAGAGATGGCAGGAGCAATCAGCCCCAGCATTTT
CDR3aa: CATSRDGRSNQPQHF

j_gene: TRBJ1-2
d_gene: TRBD1
v_gene: TRBV5-4
len: 17
abundance: -
CDR3nt: TGTGCCAGCAGCTTGGGGGCTTGGGCAGGGGGCAACTATGGCTACACCTTC
CDR3aa: CASSLGAWAGGNYGYTF

j_gene: TRBJ1-3
d_gene: -
v_gene: TRBV10-1
len: 17
abundance: -
CDR3nt: TGCGCCAGCAGTGAGCCAGAACCCGGGAGGGCTGGGAACACCATATATTTT
CDR3aa: CASSEPEPGRAGNTIYF

j_gene: TRBJ2-1
d_gene: -
v_gene: TRBV28
len: 15
abundance: once
CDR3nt: TGTGCCAGCAGTCGGCGAGGGGGGCCCCACAATGAGCAGTTCTTC
CDR3aa: CASSRRGGPHNEQFF

j_gene: TRBJ2-7
d_gene: -
v_gene: TRBV4-3
len: 15
abundance: -
CDR3nt: TGCGCCAGCAGCTTTGGGACGCGCGACTCCTACGAGCAGTACTTC
CDR3aa: CASSFGTRDSYEQYF

j_gene: TRBJ1-5
d_gene: -
v_gene: TRBV5-6
len: 14
abundance: -
CDR3nt: TGTGCCAGCAGCTTGCGGGGATCCAATCAGCCCCAGCATTTT
CDR3aa: CASSLRGSNQPQHF

j_gene: TRBJ1-2
d_gene: -
v_gene: TRBV6-5
len: 13
abundance: -
CDR3nt: TGTGCCAGCAGTCCAGGGGTAGACTATGGCTACACCTTC
CDR3aa: CASSPGVDYGYTF

j_gene: TRBJ2-5
d_gene: -
v_gene: TRBV28
len: 14
abundance: -
CDR3nt: TGTGCCAGCAGTCGCCTCGGCAGATGGGAGACCCAGTACTTC
CDR3aa: CASSRLGRWETQYF

j_gene: TRBJ2-7
d_gene: TRBD2
v_gene: TRBV11-2
len: 16
abundance: -
CDR3nt: TGTGCCAGCAGCTTCCTAACTAGCGGGAGGCCCTACGAGCAGTACTTC
CDR3aa: CASSFLTSGRPYEQYF

j_gene: TRBJ1-1
d_gene: -
v_gene: TRBV29-1
len: 12
abundance: -
CDR3nt: TGCAGCGGGAGGGACGTCGGCACTGAAGCTTTCTTT
CDR3aa: CSGRDVGTEAFF

j_gene: TRBJ1-6
d_gene: TRBD1
v_gene: TRBV6-1
len: 13
abundance: -
CDR3nt: TGTGCCAGCAGTGGACAGGGGGGATCACCCCTCCACTTT
CDR3aa: CASSGQGGSPLHF

j_gene: TRBJ2-1
d_gene: TRBD2
v_gene: TRBV10-1
len: 17
abundance: -
CDR3nt: TGCGCCAGCAGGGGGGACTTTCCTAGCGGCGTCCCCAATGAGCAGTTCTTC
CDR3aa: CASRGDFPSGVPNEQFF

j_gene: TRBJ1-3
d_gene: -
v_gene: TRBV7-2
len: 13
abundance: -
CDR3nt: TGTGCCAGCAGCCCTGCCGTCGGAAACACCATATATTTT
CDR3aa: CASSPAVGNTIYF

j_gene: TRBJ2-5
d_gene: -
v_gene: TRBV5-1
len: 12
abundance: -
CDR3nt: TGCGCCAGCAGCTTGACAGGGGAGACCCAGTACTTC
CDR3aa: CASSLTGETQYF

j_gene: TRBJ2-7
d_gene: -
v_gene: TRBV2
len: 17
abundance: -
CDR3nt: TGTGCCAGCAGCGAGCGTATCGGTCTCGGGACCCCCTACGAGCAGTACTTC
CDR3aa: CASSERIGLGTPYEQYF

j_gene: TRBJ2-3
d_gene: -
v_gene: TRBV9
len: 13
abundance: -
CDR3nt: TGTGCCAGCAGTCAGTCGGGAACAGATACGCAGTATTTT
CDR3aa: CASSQSGTDTQYF

j_gene: TRBJ2-2
d_gene: -
v_gene: TRBV10-2
len: 14
abundance: once
CDR3nt: TGCGCCAGCAGGCTACTAGGTCCGGCCGGGGAGCTGTTTTTT
CDR3aa: CASRLLGPAGELFF

j_gene: TRBJ2-7
d_gene: -
v_gene: TRBV28
len: 13
abundance: -
CDR3nt: TGTGCCAGCACCCCCTCGGGGGCCTACGAGCAGTACTTC
CDR3aa: CASTPSGAYEQYF